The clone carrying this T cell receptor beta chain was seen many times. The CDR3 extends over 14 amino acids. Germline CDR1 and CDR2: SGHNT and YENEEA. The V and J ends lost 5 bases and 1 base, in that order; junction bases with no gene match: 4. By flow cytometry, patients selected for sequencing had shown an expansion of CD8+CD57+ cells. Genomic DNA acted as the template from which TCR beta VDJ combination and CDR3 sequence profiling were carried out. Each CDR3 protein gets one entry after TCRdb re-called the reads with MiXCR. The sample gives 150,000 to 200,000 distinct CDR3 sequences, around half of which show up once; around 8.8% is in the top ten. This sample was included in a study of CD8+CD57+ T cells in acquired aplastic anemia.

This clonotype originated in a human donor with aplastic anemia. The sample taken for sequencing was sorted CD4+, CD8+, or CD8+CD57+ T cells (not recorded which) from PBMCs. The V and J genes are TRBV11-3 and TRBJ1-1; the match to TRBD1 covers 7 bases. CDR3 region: CASSAGGANTEAFF. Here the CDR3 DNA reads TGTGCCAGCAGCGCAGGGGGTGCGAACACTGAAGCTTTCTTT. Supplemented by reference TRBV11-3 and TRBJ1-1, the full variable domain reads EAGVVQSPRYKIIEKKQPVAFWCNPISGHNTLYWYLQNLGQGPELLIRYENEEAVDDSQLPKDRFSAERLKGVDSTLKIQPAELGDSAVYLCASSAGGANTEAFFGQGTRLTVV.